Listed below are T cell receptor beta chains from one sample, sequenced in a study of spatial heterogeneity in lung cancer. TCRdb fed the 5' RACE reads into MiXCR, producing one record per CDR3 protein. There are 3,500 to 4,000 distinct CDR3 sequences in the sample; 9.4% occur only once, and 25% to 30% lies in the top ten. Sequencing used lung tumor tissue, obtained at surgery. The receptors here all came from a male donor with early-stage non-small cell lung cancer. Both conserved end residues are trimmed from each CDR3.

J gene: TRBJ2-7; V gene: TRBV28; CDR3 protein: ASRPGLAEYEQY
J gene: TRBJ1-6; V gene: TRBV6-6; CDR3 protein: ASSWGTGDSPLH
J gene: TRBJ1-6; V gene: TRBV20-1; CDR3 protein: SAPTPGLGGTSPLH
J gene: TRBJ1-1; V gene: TRBV20-1; CDR3 protein: SASWNTEAF
J gene: TRBJ1-5; V gene: TRBV7-8; CDR3 protein: ASSLWGEANQPQH
J gene: TRBJ1-1; V gene: TRBV7-9; CDR3 protein: ASSLLTEAF
J gene: TRBJ1-3; V gene: TRBV7-8; CDR3 protein: ASSWAGNTIY
J gene: TRBJ2-2; V gene: TRBV7-3; CDR3 protein: ASSFAGPTGELF
J gene: TRBJ1-3; V gene: TRBV7-3; CDR3 protein: ASSPDSGNTIY
J gene: TRBJ2-2; V gene: TRBV20-1; CDR3 protein: SARRAGGPLDTGELF
J gene: TRBJ2-5; V gene: TRBV12-3/TRBV12-4; CDR3 protein: ASSLHRGLSETQY
J gene: TRBJ2-5; V gene: TRBV19; CDR3 protein: ASSTRQDGETQY
J gene: TRBJ1-1; V gene: TRBV30; CDR3 protein: AWRKQGRHEAF
J gene: TRBJ2-7; V gene: TRBV29-1; CDR3 protein: SVGTGVGDEQY
J gene: TRBJ2-7; V gene: TRBV7-6; CDR3 protein: ASSLRGDRNYEQY
J gene: TRBJ1-1; V gene: TRBV7-2; CDR3 protein: ASSLKGNTNTEAF
J gene: TRBJ1-1; V gene: TRBV7-2; CDR3 protein: ASSLARVEAF
J gene: TRBJ1-4; V gene: TRBV15; CDR3 protein: ATSRGTTGGDKLF
J gene: TRBJ2-3; V gene: TRBV5-1; CDR3 protein: ASSLEAVSGYTDTQY
J gene: TRBJ2-7; V gene: TRBV5-1; CDR3 protein: ASSLAPGAGSQY
J gene: TRBJ1-4; V gene: TRBV29-1; CDR3 protein: SVELGGKLF
J gene: TRBJ2-7; V gene: TRBV20-1; CDR3 protein: SARDGSGASYEQY
J gene: TRBJ2-1; V gene: TRBV5-1; CDR3 protein: ASGGGESYNEQF
J gene: TRBJ1-2; V gene: TRBV12-3/TRBV12-4; CDR3 protein: ASRGISGPSYYGYT